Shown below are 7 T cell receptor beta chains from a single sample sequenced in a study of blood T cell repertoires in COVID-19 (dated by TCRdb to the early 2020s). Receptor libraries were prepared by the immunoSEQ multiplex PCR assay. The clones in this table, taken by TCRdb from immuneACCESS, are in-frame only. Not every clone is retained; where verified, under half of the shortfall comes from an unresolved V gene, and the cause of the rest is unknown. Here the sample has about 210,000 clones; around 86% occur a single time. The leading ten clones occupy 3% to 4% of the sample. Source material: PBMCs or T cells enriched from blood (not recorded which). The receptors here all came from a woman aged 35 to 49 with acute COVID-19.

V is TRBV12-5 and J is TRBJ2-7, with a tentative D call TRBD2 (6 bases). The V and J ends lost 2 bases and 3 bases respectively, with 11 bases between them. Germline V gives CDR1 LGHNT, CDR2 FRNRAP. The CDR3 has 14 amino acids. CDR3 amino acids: CASGLYGGYYEQYF. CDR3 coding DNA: TGTGCTAGTGGTTTGTACGGGGGATACTACGAGCAGTACTTC. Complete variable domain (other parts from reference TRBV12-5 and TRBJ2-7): DARVTQTPRHKVTEMGQEVTMRCQPILGHNTVFWYRQTMMQGLELLAYFRNRAPLDDSGMPKDRFSAEMPDATLATLKIQPSEPRDSAVYFCASGLYGGYYEQYFGPGTRLTVT.

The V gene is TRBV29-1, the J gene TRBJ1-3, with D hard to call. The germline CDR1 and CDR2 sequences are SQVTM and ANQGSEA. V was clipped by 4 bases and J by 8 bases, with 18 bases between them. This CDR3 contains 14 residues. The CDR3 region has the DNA TGCAGCGTTGGTGGGGAGGGTTTGACGGACACCATATATTTT. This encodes CSVGGEGLTDTIYF.

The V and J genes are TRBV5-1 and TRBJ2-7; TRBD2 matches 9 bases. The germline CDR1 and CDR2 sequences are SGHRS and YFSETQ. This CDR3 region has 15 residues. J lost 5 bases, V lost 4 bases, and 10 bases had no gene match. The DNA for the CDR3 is TGCGCCAGCAGCCTTGGATCCGGGACTAGCAACGAGCAGTACTTC. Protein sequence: CASSLGSGTSNEQYF.

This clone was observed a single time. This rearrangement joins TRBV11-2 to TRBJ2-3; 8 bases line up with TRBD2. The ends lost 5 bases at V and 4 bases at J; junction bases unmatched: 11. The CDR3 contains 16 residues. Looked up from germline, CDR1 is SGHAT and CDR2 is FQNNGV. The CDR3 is CASSRRNSGNPDTQYF. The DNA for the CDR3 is TGTGCCAGCAGCCGCCGGAATAGCGGGAACCCAGATACGCAGTATTTT.

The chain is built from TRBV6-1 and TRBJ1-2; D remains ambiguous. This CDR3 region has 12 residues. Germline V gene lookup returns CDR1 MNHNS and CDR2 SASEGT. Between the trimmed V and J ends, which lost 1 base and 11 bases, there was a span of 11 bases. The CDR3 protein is CASSEVVGGYTF. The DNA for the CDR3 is TGTGCCAGCAGTGAAGTCGTCGGCGGGTACACCTTC.

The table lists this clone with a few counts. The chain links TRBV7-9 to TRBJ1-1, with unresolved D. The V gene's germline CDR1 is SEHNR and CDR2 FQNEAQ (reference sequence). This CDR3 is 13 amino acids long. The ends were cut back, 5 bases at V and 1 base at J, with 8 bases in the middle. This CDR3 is CASSRGGNTEAFF. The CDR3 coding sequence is TGTGCCAGCAGCCGAGGTGGGAACACTGAAGCTTTCTTT.

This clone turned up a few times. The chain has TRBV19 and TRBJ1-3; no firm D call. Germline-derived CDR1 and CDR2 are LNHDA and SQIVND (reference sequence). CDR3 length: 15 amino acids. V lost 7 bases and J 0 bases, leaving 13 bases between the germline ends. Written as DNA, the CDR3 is TGTGCCAGTAAGCGCGAGGGCGACTCTGGAAACACCATATATTTT. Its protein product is CASKREGDSGNTIYF.